This T cell receptor (beta chain) was identified in a study of T cell clones after liver transplantation. Study details: Draws occurred before transplant, before withdrawal, and after complete or failed withdrawal.

The ends were cut back, 8 bases at V and 3 bases at J, with 14 bases in the middle. This CDR3 is built from 14 residues. CDR1 and CDR2 from the germline V gene are LNHDA and SQIVND (reference sequence). Broader study findings: Compared with third party-reactive sequences, donor-reactive ones declined more, independent of withdrawal success. Conclusions were preliminary, with small, heterogeneous patient groups.

Concerning this clone: What it binds is not known.

The repertoire was sequenced with immunoSEQ multiplex PCR; TCRdb's copy has only in-frame clones and lacks some. The sample carries around 110,000 clones, approximately 90% recorded once. Thawed unstimulated PBMCs were FACS-sorted by CD3, CD4 and CD8 into two populations. This receptor was identified in a human patient who received a liver transplant. The T cells may come from the graft donor. The sequencing used CD4+ T cells from blood, collected 12 months after liver transplant. The gene calls are TRBV19 and TRBJ1-5; D possibly corresponds to TRBD1 (6 bases). Here the CDR3 DNA reads TGTGCCAGTTGCCAACAGGGAGTCAATCAGCCCCAGCATTTT. Translating gives CASCQQGVNQPQHF.